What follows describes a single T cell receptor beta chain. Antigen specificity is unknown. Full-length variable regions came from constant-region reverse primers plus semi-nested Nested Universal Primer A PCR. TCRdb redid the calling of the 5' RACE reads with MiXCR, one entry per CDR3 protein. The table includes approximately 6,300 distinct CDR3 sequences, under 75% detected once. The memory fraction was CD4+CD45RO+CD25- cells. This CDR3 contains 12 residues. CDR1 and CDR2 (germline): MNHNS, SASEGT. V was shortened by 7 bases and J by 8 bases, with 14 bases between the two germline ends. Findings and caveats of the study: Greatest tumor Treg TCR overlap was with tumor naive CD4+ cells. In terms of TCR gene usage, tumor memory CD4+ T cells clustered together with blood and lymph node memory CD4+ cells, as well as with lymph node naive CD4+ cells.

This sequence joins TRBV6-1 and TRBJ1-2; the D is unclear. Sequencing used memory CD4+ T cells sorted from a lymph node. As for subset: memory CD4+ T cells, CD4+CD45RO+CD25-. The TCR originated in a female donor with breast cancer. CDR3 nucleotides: TGTGCCAGCAACAACGGGGTTGGAGGCTACACCTTC. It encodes CASNNGVGGYTF.